The 12 T cell receptor beta chains presented below share a single source sample, sequenced in a study of cytomegalovirus exposure and HLA in healthy donors. PCR involved 60 Vbeta and 13 Jbeta primers. Sequenced by immunoSEQ multiplex PCR; TCRdb stores in-frame clones only, minus some. The sample includes approximately 100,000 clones, 71% of them seen just once. Sequencing input: PBMCs. All receptors come from a female donor in good health and CMV-seronegative.

The chain recombines TRBV20-1 with TRBJ2-3; D gene uncertain. V lost 3 bases and J lost 2, with 3 bases in between. Germline V gene data show CDR1 as DFQATT and CDR2 as SNEGSKA (reference sequence). The CDR3 has 11 residues. Here the CDR3 reads CSASVTDTQYF. The CDR3 DNA follows: TGCAGTGCTAGCGTCACAGATACGCAGTATTTT.

The chain combines TRBV2 with TRBJ2-3, with 13 bases that match TRBD2. Germline lookup yields CDR1 SNHLY and CDR2 FYNNEI. This CDR3 comprises 15 residues. With V trimmed by 11 bases and J by 7 bases, 12 bases remained unmatched. CDR3 in DNA: TGTGCCTTACCCGGACTAGCGGGAGCTCCGCATACGCAGTATTTT. The encoded protein is CALPGLAGAPHTQYF.

The chain carries TRBV29-1 and TRBJ2-7; TRBD2 is a possible D gene (6 bases). In germline, CDR1 is SQVTM, CDR2 ANQGSEA. The CDR3 covers 15 residues. The ends were cut back, 1 base at V and 7 bases at J, with 20 bases in the middle. The CDR3 region is CSVEAPDRGGSEQYF. The CDR3 DNA reads as TGCAGCGTTGAAGCCCCAGACCGCGGAGGGTCTGAGCAGTACTTC.

The V call is TRBV5-1, the J call TRBJ2-1, with 7 bases fitting TRBD1. Trimming at V came to 4 bases and at J to 6 bases, leaving 10 bases not matched to a gene. CDR3 length: 15 residues. Per germline, CDR1 SGHRS and CDR2 YFSETQ. In DNA, the CDR3 is TGCGCCAGCAGCCCAAGACAGGGCTCTGGCAATGAGCAGTTCTTC. It translates to CASSPRQGSGNEQFF.

The chain uses TRBV6-1 and TRBJ2-7; perhaps TRBD1 as D (5 bases). The V and J ends lost 6 bases and 3 bases respectively, with 12 bases between them. CDR1 and CDR2 from the germline V gene are MNHNS and SASEGT. The CDR3 runs to 13 residues. The CDR3 bases are TGTGCCAGCAGCGACAGTAGATACTACGAGCAGTACTTC. Protein sequence: CASSDSRYYEQYF.

This clone has more than one count but fewer than ten. The gene calls are TRBV5-1 and TRBJ2-1; 7 positions agree with TRBD2. V lost 4 bases and J lost 5; bases outside the gene matches: 9. Germline CDR1 is SGHRS and CDR2 is YFSETQ. The CDR3 length is 15 residues. CDR3 sequence (DNA): TGCGCCAGCAGCCCCTACATGGGGAGGGACAATGAGCAGTTCTTC. This gives the protein CASSPYMGRDNEQFF.

This clone has just one count. The chain employs TRBV19 and TRBJ1-5; the match to TRBD1 covers 10 bases. CDR3 length equals 17 residues. Losses at the gene ends were 4 bases for V and 3 bases for J; bases not matched to a gene: 9. Germline CDR1 and CDR2: LNHDA and SQIVND (reference sequence). The CDR3 spells CASSRERTGGSNQPQHF. CDR3 DNA: TGTGCCAGTAGTAGGGAGAGGACAGGGGGGTCCAATCAGCCCCAGCATTTT.

The V and J genes are TRBV6-1 and TRBJ2-1; D is perhaps TRBD1 (6 bases). CDR1 MNHNS and CDR2 SASEGT come from the germline V gene. V lost 8 bases, J lost 8 bases, and 13 bases lay in between. The CDR3 runs 12 residues. The CDR3 bases are TGTGCCAGCGCGGCAGGGGAACATGAGCAGTTCTTC. It codes for CASAAGEHEQFF.

This clone was seen just once. The chain has TRBV6-5 and TRBJ2-7; 9 positions match TRBD2. Unmatched junction bases numbered 9, after V lost 8 bases and J lost 7 bases. CDR1 MNHEY and CDR2 SVGAGI come from the germline V gene. The CDR3 sequence is 13 residues long. CDR3 nucleotides: TGTGCCAGCCAATTAGCGGGGGCTCGGGAGCAGTACTTC. Protein sequence: CASQLAGAREQYF.

The chain links TRBV9 to TRBJ2-1, with D possibly being TRBD1 (6 bases). The CDR3 sequence is 20 residues long. V gave up 0 bases and J gave up 0 bases, with 22 bases separating them. Germline-derived CDR1 and CDR2 are SGDLS and YYNGEE. Here the CDR3 DNA reads TGTGCCAGCAGCGTAGAATCAGGGCAGGGGCTAGGGGGCTCCTACAATGAGCAGTTCTTC. Amino acids: CASSVESGQGLGGSYNEQFF.

This chain uses TRBV25-1 with TRBJ2-1, with TRBD2 matching 11 bases. J was trimmed by 8 bases and V by 3 bases; bases with no gene match: 6. The CDR3 is 15 amino acids. CDR1 is MGHDK and CDR2 is SYGVNS in the germline V gene. This chain's CDR3 is CASSDSTSGSYEQFF. The CDR3 coding sequence is TGTGCCAGCAGTGATTCTACTAGCGGGAGTTATGAGCAGTTCTTC.

The chain links TRBV29-1 to TRBJ1-1; weak D call: TRBD1 (5 bases). The CDR3 runs to 13 residues. Germline assignment: CDR1 SQVTM and CDR2 ANQGSEA. Trimming removed 5 bases from V and 4 bases from J, with 14 bases in between. In DNA, the CDR3 is TGCAGCGTTATCGTGGGGCAGGCCACTGAAGCTTTCTTT. Protein: CSVIVGQATEAFF.